This TCR beta chain was captured by sequencing in a study of radiation and T cells in renal cell carcinoma. The study, taken as a whole, reports: Top tumor clonotypes rose in blood 2 weeks post-radiation, then contracted.

V shed 3 bases and J 7 bases; nucleotides not matched to a gene: 8. The CDR3 consists of 14 residues. CDR1 SEHNR and CDR2 FQNEAQ come from the germline V gene (reference sequence). Time point specified: blood 4 weeks post-SBRT, at nephrectomy. Treatment here: 15 Gy SBRT to primary tumor, nephrectomy 4 weeks later. Nephrectomy followed 15 Gy stereotactic body radiation by 4 weeks. TCRdb's copy holds only in-frame clones and misses some; the assay was immunoSEQ multiplex PCR. The sample lists roughly 61,000 clones, roughly 80% occurring once. Comments on this clone: The antigen is unknown.

Sequences were derived from blood, sampled from a patient whose treatment included radiotherapy and nephrectomy. The gene calls are TRBV7-9 and TRBJ1-2; 7 bases line up with TRBD1. The clonotype was recovered from a man in his fifties or sixties with renal cell carcinoma. Written as DNA, the CDR3 is TGTGCCAGCAGCTTCGGTCAGGGGGACGCTGGCTACACCTTC. As protein: CASSFGQGDAGYTF.